Below are 3 T cell receptor beta chains sequenced from a single sample in a study of T cells in Graves' hyperthyroidism and ophthalmopathy. RNA transcripts provided the source from which TCR beta CDR3 regions were amplified. HTBI primers were the set used in a first-round RT-PCR of the TCR CDR3. TCRdb reanalysed the multiplex PCR reads using MiXCR and keeps one entry per CDR3 protein. Found here are about 360,000 distinct CDR3 sequences, around 13% of them singletons; the top ten hold less than 10%. The specimen sequenced was blood. The receptors stem from a woman under 30 with Graves' hyperthyroidism.

This clonotype was detected only a few times. The V gene is TRBV4-1, the J gene TRBJ2-5; 11 bases agree with TRBD2. With 1 base clipped from V and 2 bases from J, the junction kept 3 bases outside the gene matches. The CDR3 consists of 16 residues. Germline CDR1 is MGHRA and CDR2 is YSYEKL. DNA for the CDR3: TGCGCCAGCAGCCAAGGGCCTAGCGGGGGGCAAGAGACCCAGTACTTC. Translating gives CASSQGPSGGQETQYF.

This clonotype has ten or more counts. The chain links TRBV6-2 or TRBV6-3 to TRBJ2-7; 7 bases align to TRBD1. The CDR3 covers 13 residues. The germline CDR1 and CDR2 sequences are MNHEY and SVGEGT. With V trimmed by 2 bases and J by 6 bases, 4 bases remained unmatched. Here the CDR3 reads CASSYGTEGEQYF. The CDR3 bases are TGTGCCAGCAGTTACGGGACAGAAGGCGAGCAGTACTTC.

This clonotype was counted many times. The chain recombines TRBV28 with TRBJ2-1; D might be TRBD2 (6 bases). The CDR3 extends over 13 amino acids. Germline V gene data show CDR1 as MDHEN and CDR2 as SYDVKM. With 5 bases removed from V and 6 bases from J, the gap between germline ends came to 11 bases. Here the CDR3 DNA reads TGTGCCAGCAGTCGGGGGAACTCCAATGAGCAGTTCTTC. This translates into CASSRGNSNEQFF. The full variable domain, its missing parts supplied by reference TRBV28 and TRBJ2-1, is DVKVTQSSRYLVKRTGEKVFLECVQDMDHENMFWYRQDPGLGLRLIYFSYDVKMKEKGDIPEGYSVSREKKERFSLILESASTNQTSMYLCASSRGNSNEQFFGPGTRLTVL.